This T cell receptor beta chain was obtained from a study of T cells in Graves' hyperthyroidism and ophthalmopathy. The overall study: Peripheral blood specimens were obtained at initial diagnosis, prior to any treatment.

This clonotype has ten or more counts. Its antigen is unknown. Study observations and caveats: Classification by a 13 V-J model distinguished ophthalmopathy from stable hyperthyroidism. Expanded thyroid clonotypes (above 0.001) were mostly also found in blood.

Exclusion criteria comprised uncontrolled infection, other autoimmune disease, pregnancy or lactation. The TCR beta CDR3 regions underwent amplification using RNA transcripts as the source. TCR CDR3 regions were first amplified by RT-PCR with HTBI primers. TCRdb passed the multiplex PCR reads through MiXCR, listing each CDR3 protein once. The table records hundreds of thousands of distinct CDR3 sequences, roughly 15% of them present only once. The CDR3 runs to 13 residues. Trimming took 3 bases from V and 4 from J, leaving 9 bases between them. CDR1 MDHEN and CDR2 SYDVKM come from the germline V gene.

The chain combines TRBV28 with TRBJ1-2; D gene uncertain. The origin of this receptor is a middle-aged woman with Graves' ophthalmopathy. Sequencing was performed on blood. The CDR3 region is CASSFYQVYGYTF. The CDR3 coding sequence is TGTGCCAGCAGTTTTTATCAGGTCTATGGCTACACCTTC.